A selection of T cell receptor beta chains follows, all from one sample in a study of blood T cells in healthy people across ages. TCRdb re-derived calls from the 5' RACE reads in MiXCR, one entry per CDR3 protein. This sample yields about 970,000 distinct CDR3 sequences, of which 51% are seen a single time; over 20% belongs to the top ten. Sequencing was performed on blood. These receptors came from a woman in her sixties in good health. Each CDR3 is given with its conserved first and last residue. Fields, in order: CDR3 protein, CDR3 DNA, V gene, clone size, J gene, D gene. D genes are given only for firm matches. The listing skips clone size in some rows; elsewhere it reads once, few, many or a size class.

CDR3: CASSYIGTGELFF; DNA: TGTGCCAGCAGTTACATTGGCACCGGGGAGCTGTTTTTT; V: TRBV6-2/TRBV6-3; size: .; J: TRBJ2-2; D: .
CDR3: CASSQETGGWTDTQYF; DNA: TGCGCCAGCAGCCAAGAGACGGGGGGGTGGACAGATACGCAGTATTTT; V: TRBV4-3; size: .; J: TRBJ2-3; D: TRBD2
CDR3: CATTDPADSPLWAFF; DNA: TGTGCCACCACTGACCCTGCGGACTCTCCACTATGGGCTTTCTTT; V: TRBV10-3; size: .; J: TRBJ1-1; D: .
CDR3: CASSQGGRGSQPQHF; DNA: TGTGCCAGCAGCCAAGGAGGCAGGGGGAGTCAGCCCCAGCATTTT; V: TRBV3-1; size: once; J: TRBJ1-5; D: TRBD1
CDR3: CASSRQGALNQPQHF; DNA: TGTGCCAGCAGCCGACAGGGGGCTCTGAATCAGCCCCAGCATTTT; V: TRBV7-2; size: few; J: TRBJ1-5; D: TRBD1
CDR3: CASSRGLVGDTQYF; DNA: TGTGCCAGCAGCCGAGGACTAGTGGGAGATACGCAGTATTTT; V: TRBV11-3; size: .; J: TRBJ2-3; D: TRBD2
CDR3: CASTQQSSYNEQFF; DNA: TGCGCAAGCACGCAGCAGAGCTCCTACAATGAGCAGTTCTTC; V: TRBV5-1; size: few; J: TRBJ2-1; D: .
CDR3: CASSLYQPQHF; DNA: TGTGCCAGCAGTTTGTATCAGCCCCAGCATTTT; V: TRBV28; size: .; J: TRBJ1-5; D: .
CDR3: CASSYPRGQEQYF; DNA: TGTGCCAGCAGTTACCCCAGGGGGCAAGAGCAGTACTTC; V: TRBV6-6; size: .; J: TRBJ2-5; D: TRBD1
CDR3: CASRKGGIYGYTF; DNA: TGTGCCAGCAGGAAAGGGGGTATCTATGGCTACACCTTC; V: TRBV28; size: few; J: TRBJ1-2; D: .
CDR3: CASSFDGQSASPLHF; DNA: TGCGCCAGCAGCTTTGACGGACAGTCTGCCTCACCCCTCCACTTT; V: TRBV5-1; size: .; J: TRBJ1-6; D: .
CDR3: CSAPLRAEQYF; DNA: TGCAGTGCTCCCCTCAGGGCCGAGCAGTACTTC; V: TRBV20-1; size: few; J: TRBJ2-7; D: .
CDR3: CASSLSLGYRTYEQYF; DNA: TGTGCCAGCAGTTTATCGTTAGGGTATAGGACCTACGAGCAGTACTTC; V: TRBV27; size: .; J: TRBJ2-7; D: .
CDR3: CASSQTDRENIQYF; DNA: TGTGCCAGCAGCCAAACGGACAGGGAAAACATTCAGTACTTC; V: TRBV7-9; size: .; J: TRBJ2-4; D: TRBD1
CDR3: CASSPGQIHSYEQYF; DNA: TGTGCCAGCAGCCCCGGGCAGATTCACTCCTACGAGCAGTACTTC; V: TRBV28; size: .; J: TRBJ2-7; D: .
CDR3: CASMWPGIEQYF; DNA: TGTGCCAGCATGTGGCCGGGGATTGAGCAGTACTTC; V: TRBV6-2/TRBV6-3; size: .; J: TRBJ2-7; D: .
CDR3: CASSLLASGERSGANVLTF; DNA: TGTGCCAGCAGCTTATTGGCTAGCGGGGAACGCTCTGGGGCCAACGTCCTGACTTTC; V: TRBV7-9; size: few; J: TRBJ2-6; D: TRBD2
CDR3: CASSLVFDDYGYTF; DNA: TGTGCCAGCAGCTTAGTCTTTGACGACTATGGCTACACCTTC; V: TRBV7-2; size: few; J: TRBJ1-2; D: .
CDR3: CASSLGLDGEQYF; DNA: TGTGCCAGCAGCTTAGGTCTAGACGGCGAGCAGTACTTC; V: TRBV7-2; size: .; J: TRBJ2-7; D: .
CDR3: CASSLVTSGSDTQYF; DNA: TGTGCCAGCAGCCTAGTGACTAGCGGGAGCGATACGCAGTATTTT; V: TRBV12-3/TRBV12-4; size: .; J: TRBJ2-3; D: TRBD2
CDR3: CATSLTDTQYF; DNA: TGTGCCACCTCTCTGACAGATACGCAGTATTTT; V: TRBV10-3; size: few; J: TRBJ2-3; D: .
CDR3: CASSYGGLAGVNEQFF; DNA: TGCGCCAGCAGCTATGGGGGGCTAGCGGGGGTCAATGAGCAGTTCTTC; V: TRBV4-3; size: .; J: TRBJ2-1; D: TRBD2
CDR3: CASSQDGLAGGAKNIQYF; DNA: TGTGCCAGCAGCCAAGATGGACTAGCGGGAGGGGCCAAAAACATTCAGTACTTC; V: TRBV4-2; size: .; J: TRBJ2-4; D: TRBD2
CDR3: CASSQEVLAGGPGTQYF; DNA: TGTGCCAGCAGCCAAGAGGTCCTAGCGGGAGGGCCGGGGACCCAGTACTTC; V: TRBV4-2; size: .; J: TRBJ2-5; D: TRBD2
CDR3: CASSRGTSGISEQYF; DNA: TGTGCCAGCAGCCGCGGGACTAGCGGGATAAGTGAGCAGTACTTC; V: TRBV7-9; size: .; J: TRBJ2-5; D: TRBD2
CDR3: CVSSERWGQATSTDTQYF; DNA: TGTGTCAGCAGCGAACGATGGGGACAGGCGACTAGCACAGATACGCAGTATTTT; V: TRBV9; size: .; J: TRBJ2-3; D: TRBD1
CDR3: CASSVGDGRIDTQYF; DNA: TGTGCCAGCAGCGTAGGGGACGGGAGGATAGATACGCAGTATTTT; V: TRBV9; size: .; J: TRBJ2-3; D: TRBD2
CDR3: CASSSSPSDRGRGYTF; DNA: TGCGCCAGCAGCTCAAGCCCCAGCGACAGGGGGCGAGGCTACACCTTC; V: TRBV4-1; size: .; J: TRBJ1-2; D: TRBD1
CDR3: CASGFGGGQPQHF; DNA: TGTGCCAGCGGTTTTGGGGGGGGTCAGCCCCAGCATTTT; V: TRBV6-6; size: .; J: TRBJ1-5; D: .